Included here is one T cell receptor (beta chain) sequence, with context. Many counts were recorded for this clonotype. What this receptor recognizes is not known. Base qualities are not provided; no much larger clone lies one nucleotide away. Libraries were prepared through 5' RACE. These reads were obtained on an Illumina HiSeq 2000. Template switching added a universal primer binding site, and the final cDNA carried a unique molecular identifier that allowed TCR cDNA molecules to be counted accurately. First-strand cDNA for TCR alpha and beta chains was synthesized from specific primers in the conserved constant-segment region. To control for contamination, each cDNA library was double barcoded with a SMART-Mk sample barcode plus Illumina barcodes. TruSeq adapter sequences, together with Illumina sample barcodes, were added in two successive PCR steps. The TCR alpha and beta cDNA libraries were sequenced on the Illumina HiSeq platform using custom primers. The published analysis was carried out like this. MiGEC was used to process raw reads and extract unique molecular identifiers, and MiXCR was used to find CDR3 positions. Recombination models were inferred per individual with the repgenHMM and IGoR tools using an EM algorithm. Shared clonotype analysis was performed with the tcR package in R, normalizing sharing by the product of cloneset sizes. To study raw recombination free of thymic and clonal selection effects, out-of-frame nonproductive sequences were analyzed. The raw public reads went through TCRdb reprocessing: fastp at Q25, MiXCR clone calling, in-frame beta chains kept. A single entry per CDR3 protein holds the most common genes and DNA from its merged rows. TCRdb, rather than the study authors, made the V and J calls. Here the sample has roughly 770,000 distinct CDR3 sequences; about 18% occur a single time. In total, the top ten clones hold around 13% of the sample.

Its CDR3 holds 15 amino acids, cysteine through phenylalanine. Only CDR3 DNA remains: 45 bases, in frame from the first base. The CDR1 and CDR2 encoded by the germline V gene (reference sequence) are DFQATT and SNEGSKA. V is pruned by 0 bases and J by 2 bases, leaving 4 bases of the junction without a gene match. This sample stems from a study of identical twins (dated by TCRdb to the mid-2010s). Study-level background: To test whether fetal clonotypes persist, this study deep-sequenced TCR alpha and beta repertoires from monozygotic twins, from unrelated adults of various ages, and from cord blood. To rule out contamination, the twin experiments were replicated at different times with different library preparation protocols.

Every donor was a healthy Caucasian. The twin cohort consisted of three pairs of female monozygotic twins, all aged roughly 18 to 30 years. The RNA used for TCR libraries was isolated from peripheral blood mononuclear cells. The investigation overall reported the following: Zero-insertion analyses could be partly confounded by invariant T cells such as MAIT and iNKT, although diverse VJ usage argued against such confounding for most clonotypes. Because the same donors could not be followed over many years, the conclusions depended on cross-sectional statistical analysis. Abundant cord blood beta clonotypes had fewer insertions, young adult naive repertoires showed a similar but weaker trend, and memory repertoires showed no such trend. In beta out-of-frame sequences, excess twin sharing was weaker, because having fewer shared sequences lowered the signal-to-noise ratio. In monozygotic twins, recombination models systematically underestimated out-of-frame TCR alpha sharing, but the models matched the sharing seen between unrelated individuals. Compared with coincidental sharing between unrelated individuals, out-of-frame TCR alpha sequences shared between twins had an excess of sequences with low generation probability.

In addition, the sample was reused for a study of T cells expressing NK-cell markers. From that second study: In sorted CD3+CD56+NKG2C+, CD3+CD56+NKG2C- and CD3+CD56-NKG2C+ T-cell subsets from about 8 donors, TCR beta-chain repertoires were profiled. Of the eight sequenced donors, seven were found to be HCMV-seropositive and one was found to be HCMV-seronegative. In several experiments an anti-gammadeltaTCR antibody was added to restrict sorting to alphabetaTCR-expressing T cells. In several donors, the dominant CD3+CD56+NKG2C+ clonotypes ranked among the top 10 CD8+ clonotypes, making up roughly 1.0-7.0% of CD8+ T cells. Those dominant clonotypes were again the most abundant among CD3+CD56-NKG2C+ cells in four donors, at about 28.3-60.1%. Whether the expanded NKG2C-expressing T cell clones were specific for HCMV antigens remained unclear. Randomly selected healthy volunteers, three men and five women, were used as the eight sequenced donors. HCMV serostatus was determined by detecting HCMV-specific IgG in serum with a commercial ELISA kit. For roughly six donors, bulk peripheral blood T-cell repertoires were additionally sequenced from unsorted PBMC. Reads were demultiplexed and grouped by UMI with MIGEC, and clonotypes were assembled and quantified with MiTCR. To remove erroneous sequences, TCR cDNA sequences were retained only when supported by two or more reads. The tcR package was used for downstream repertoire analysis, and clonotypes were matched between fractions using CDR3 nucleotide sequence together with V segment. VDJmatch was used to annotate antigen specificity against VDJdb, with one amino acid substitution in CDR3 allowed.

The source is a woman aged 18-35 years in good health. Sequencing was performed on PBMCs. This receptor chain uses TRBV20-1 and TRBJ2-3; TRBD1 fits 8 bases in the junction. The DNA sequence is as follows: TGCAGTGCTAGAGACCCGACAGGGGCCACAGATACGCAGTATTTT. This gives the protein CSARDPTGATDTQYF.